Each of the 11 T cell receptor beta chains below was sequenced from the same sample in a study of blood T cell repertoires in COVID-19. Clones were sequenced by immunoSEQ multiplex PCR, and TCRdb holds only the in-frame ones, with some missing. The profile shows more than 95,000 clones, approximately 72% of them singletons. Sample: peripheral blood. These receptors originate from a woman aged 70 to 79 with acute or convalescent COVID-19.

V is TRBV28 and J is TRBJ1-3; tentative D call: TRBD1 (5 bases). Trimming stripped 3 bases from V and 1 base from J, with 16 bases between. Germline V gene data show CDR1 as MDHEN and CDR2 as SYDVKM. The CDR3 covers 17 residues. The DNA of the CDR3 is TGTGCCAGCAGTTTCCGGCCAGGGCTGAGGTCTGGAAACACCATATATTTT. This translates into CASSFRPGLRSGNTIYF.

The CDR3 is CASSESGRGDNQPQHF. CDR3 sequence (DNA): TGTGCCAGCAGTGAATCCGGCAGGGGGGACAATCAGCCCCAGCATTTT. The chain has TRBV25-1 and TRBJ1-5, with 7 bases lining up with TRBD1. CDR1 and CDR2 (germline): MGHDK, SYGVNS. V was clipped by 1 base and J by 3 bases; unmatched bases: 6. The CDR3 length is 16 residues.

The chain is built from TRBV6-5 and TRBJ1-4; TRBD1 aligns across 8 bases. CDR3 length: 14 residues. From germline, CDR1 is MNHEY and CDR2 SVGAGI. J was trimmed by 8 bases and V by 5 bases; bases with no gene match: 7. CDR3 nucleotide sequence: TGTGCCAGCAGTAGGACAGGGAGCGGGGAAAAACTGTTTTTT. Translated, it gives CASSRTGSGEKLFF.

The rearrangement links TRBV2 to TRBJ1-2; 9 bases map to TRBD1. Germline V CDR1 and CDR2: SNHLY, FYNNEI. Unmatched junction bases numbered 10, after V lost 7 bases and J lost 1 base. The CDR3 sequence is 16 residues long. For the CDR3, the DNA is TGTGCCAGCAACGCCGGGACAGGGTGGGGTAACTATGGCTACACCTTC. This codes for CASNAGTGWGNYGYTF.

The chain joins TRBV6-2 or TRBV6-3 to TRBJ2-4, with D possibly matching TRBD1 (5 bases). Germline lookup yields CDR1 MNHEY and CDR2 SVGEGT. The V gene lost 5 bases and the J gene lost 13 bases, with 15 bases spanning the gap. This CDR3 is 12 amino acids long. The DNA for the CDR3 is TGTGCCAGCAGTCTCTACGCCAGGGTCCAGTACTTC. Its translation: CASSLYARVQYF.

This clone came up a few times. This rearrangement joins TRBV25-1 to TRBJ1-5; D remains unclear. V lost 2 bases and J lost 4, with 15 bases in between. Germline V gives CDR1 MGHDK, CDR2 SYGVNS. The CDR3 runs 16 residues. CDR3 sequence reads: CASSEKGGLGNQPQHF. The CDR3 DNA reads as TGTGCCAGCAGTGAAAAGGGAGGGCTCGGGAATCAGCCCCAGCATTTT. Variable domain in full (rest from reference TRBV25-1 and TRBJ1-5): EADIYQTPRYLVIGTGKKITLECSQTMGHDKMYWYQQDPGMELHLIHYSYGVNSTEKGDLSSESTVSRIRTEHFPLTLESARPSHTSQYLCASSEKGGLGNQPQHFGDGTRLSIL.

This clone was seen only a few times. The chain joins TRBV4-2 to TRBJ2-1, with D hard to call. This CDR3 has 18 residues. Trimming took off 2 bases at V and 0 bases at J, with 17 bases between the two ends. CDR1 is LGHNA, CDR2 YNFKEQ, per germline. CDR3 sequence reads: CASSQQSSLESSYNEQFF. The CDR3 DNA is TGTGCCAGCAGCCAACAGTCATCCCTAGAGAGCTCCTACAATGAGCAGTTCTTC.

This chain uses TRBV24-1 with TRBJ2-2; D possibly corresponds to TRBD1 (6 bases). Germline values: CDR1 KGHDR, CDR2 SFDVKD. Deletions cut 4 bases from V and 5 bases from J, with 10 bases between. The CDR3 loop spans 14 amino acids. CDR3 loop: CATSEPQGTGELFF. CDR3 DNA: TGTGCCACCAGTGAGCCCCAGGGGACCGGGGAGCTGTTTTTT.

The chain couples TRBV30 to TRBJ1-2; possible D gene TRBD1, 5 bases. This CDR3 is 13 amino acids long. Germline V gene data show CDR1 as GTSNPN and CDR2 as SVGIG (reference sequence). Trimming took 3 bases from V and 6 from J, leaving 14 bases between them. The CDR3 sequence is CAWRGSGVDGYTF. The DNA for the CDR3 is TGTGCCTGGAGGGGATCGGGGGTGGATGGCTACACCTTC.

The V gene is TRBV12-3 or TRBV12-4, the J gene TRBJ1-1, with no clear D. This CDR3 has 13 residues. Trimming pared 3 bases from V and 3 bases from J, leaving 8 bases between. This CDR3 is CASSFRVDTEAFF. The CDR3 bases are TGTGCCAGCAGTTTTCGGGTGGACACTGAAGCTTTCTTT.

The sample holds one count of this clone. The chain employs TRBV12-5 and TRBJ2-7, with TRBD2 matching 7 bases. Germline CDR1 reads LGHNT; CDR2 reads FRNRAP. The CDR3 is 14 residues long. J was trimmed by 5 bases and V by 7 bases; bases with no gene match: 11. DNA for the CDR3: TGTGCTAGTGCCCCTAGACTAGCCGGGCACGAGCAGTACTTC. Its translation: CASAPRLAGHEQYF.